This T cell receptor beta chain was profiled in a study of early T cells in non-severe SARS-CoV-2 infection. About the research overall: Bulk RNA from unsorted whole blood was sequenced; chains were unpaired. Whole-study results and caveats: Clonotype matching in VDJdb favored anti-spike CD8 responses and did not capture private and CD4 specificities.

This clonotype has at least ten counts. Its specificity is unknown. Attachment of unique molecular identifiers was made to individual cDNA molecules. Each CDR3 protein is one row after TCRdb ran MiXCR on the 5' RACE reads. The sample contains approximately 110,000 distinct CDR3 sequences, 14% to 15% of which appear only once. V was cut by 7 bases and J by 3 bases, with 19 bases left in between. Per the germline V gene, CDR1 is SGHRS and CDR2 is YFSETQ. The CDR3 runs to 15 residues. The receptor's source is an adult who was a healthcare worker with PCR-confirmed SARS-CoV-2 infection or an uninfected control (not recorded which). The sequenced sample was whole blood. The J gene is TRBJ1-1, the V gene TRBV5-1, with D unresolved. The CDR3 reads CASRRREEIYTEAFF. In DNA, the CDR3 is TGCGCCAGCCGACGGAGGGAGGAGATTTACACTGAAGCTTTCTTT.